The sequence of this TCR beta chain was determined in a study of cytomegalovirus exposure and HLA in healthy donors. Overall study findings and caveats: Analysis performed later found roughly 17,000 TCR beta sequences associated with HLA alleles at 0.05 false discovery rate.

A note on this clone: What it recognizes is unknown.

Germline V gives CDR1 SGHAT, CDR2 FQNNGV. The CDR3 is 13 residues long. The V end was cut by 3 bases, the J end by 6 bases, with 12 bases between. The PCR ran on 60 Vbeta and 13 Jbeta primers. TCRdb's table, derived via immunoSEQ multiplex PCR, lists solely in-frame clones and lacks some. The sample contains 90,000 to 120,000 clones, 77% of which appear only once. The clonotype comes from a male donor in good health and CMV-seronegative. Specimen: PBMCs. The chain uses TRBV11-2 and TRBJ2-7; D is possibly TRBD2 (6 bases). For the CDR3, the DNA is TGTGCCAGCAGCTTGGCAGGGAGGTTCGAGCAGTACTTC. This translates into CASSLAGRFEQYF.